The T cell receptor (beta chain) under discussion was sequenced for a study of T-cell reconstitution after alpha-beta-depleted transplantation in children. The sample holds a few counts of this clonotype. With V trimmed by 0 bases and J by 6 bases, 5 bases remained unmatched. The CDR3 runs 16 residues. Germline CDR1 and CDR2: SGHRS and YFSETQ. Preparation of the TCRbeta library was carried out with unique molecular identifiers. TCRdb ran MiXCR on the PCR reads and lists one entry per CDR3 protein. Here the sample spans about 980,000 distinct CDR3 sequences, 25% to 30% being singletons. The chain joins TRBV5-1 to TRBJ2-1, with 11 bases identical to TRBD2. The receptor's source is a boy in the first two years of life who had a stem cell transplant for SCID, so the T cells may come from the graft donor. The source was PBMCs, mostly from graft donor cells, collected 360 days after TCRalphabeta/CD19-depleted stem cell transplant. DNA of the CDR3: TGCGCCAGCAGCTTGGTTAGCGGGGGGGCGTCCAATGAGCAGTTCTTC. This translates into CASSLVSGGASNEQFF.